The text below deals with one TCR beta chain. Antigen unknown. The sample originates from a study of shared clonotypes between healthy human individuals. About the research overall: The composition of the donors was two women and a few men aged 18 to 49.

Findings and caveats of the study: Expectations were that clonotype sharing among donors would be affected by sequencing depth. All-four-donor shared clonotypes had higher generation probabilities than non-shared clonotypes did.

The data were produced by immunoSEQ multiplex PCR, yet TCRdb's version contains in-frame clones alone and is incomplete. The data show about 2 million clones, about 95% seen once. CD45RO-negative cells were positively selected for CCR7, leaving out terminally differentiated effector memory CD45RA+ cells. Germline V CDR1 and CDR2: SGHTS, YDEGEE. The CDR3 loop spans 14 amino acids. With 4 bases removed from V and 2 bases from J, the gap between germline ends came to 13 bases. The clonotype was recovered from a man aged 18 to 35 in good health. The sample comprised naive CD8+ T cells sorted from blood. The chain uses TRBV5-8 and TRBJ2-7; D may match TRBD1 or TRBD2 (5 bases each). This CDR3 reads CASSHGTEAYEQYF. DNA for the CDR3: TGTGCCAGCAGCCACGGGACCGAAGCCTACGAGCAGTACTTC.